This T cell receptor beta chain derives from a study of CD8+ T cells in alopecia areata. Study details: Administration of oral tofacitinib to treated patients was at 5 to 10 mg twice daily.

Treatment specified: oral pan-JAK inhibitor, 5-10 mg twice daily. Following extraction, RNA underwent reverse transcription to cDNA, which served as the sequencing template. TCRdb's copy holds only in-frame clones and misses some; the assay was immunoSEQ multiplex PCR. The table lists roughly 280,000 clones, around 64% of them singletons. General observations from the study: Scalp clonality, along with expanded CD8+ clones among the top 100, was significantly decreased by tofacitinib.

Comments on this clone: Its cognate antigen is unknown.

CDR1 is MNHEY and CDR2 is SMNVEV in the germline V gene (reference sequence). With 3 bases removed from V and 7 bases from J, the gap between germline ends came to 6 bases. CDR3 length: 12 residues. The clonotype was recovered from a human donor with alopecia areata. The input for sequencing was CD4+ T cells sorted from blood, taken between weeks 51 and 52, from a patient treated with tofacitinib. This chain uses TRBV27 with TRBJ2-2, with no clear D. CDR3 nucleotide sequence: TGTGCCAGCAGTTTTAATATCGGGGAGCTGTTTTTT. It specifies CASSFNIGELFF.